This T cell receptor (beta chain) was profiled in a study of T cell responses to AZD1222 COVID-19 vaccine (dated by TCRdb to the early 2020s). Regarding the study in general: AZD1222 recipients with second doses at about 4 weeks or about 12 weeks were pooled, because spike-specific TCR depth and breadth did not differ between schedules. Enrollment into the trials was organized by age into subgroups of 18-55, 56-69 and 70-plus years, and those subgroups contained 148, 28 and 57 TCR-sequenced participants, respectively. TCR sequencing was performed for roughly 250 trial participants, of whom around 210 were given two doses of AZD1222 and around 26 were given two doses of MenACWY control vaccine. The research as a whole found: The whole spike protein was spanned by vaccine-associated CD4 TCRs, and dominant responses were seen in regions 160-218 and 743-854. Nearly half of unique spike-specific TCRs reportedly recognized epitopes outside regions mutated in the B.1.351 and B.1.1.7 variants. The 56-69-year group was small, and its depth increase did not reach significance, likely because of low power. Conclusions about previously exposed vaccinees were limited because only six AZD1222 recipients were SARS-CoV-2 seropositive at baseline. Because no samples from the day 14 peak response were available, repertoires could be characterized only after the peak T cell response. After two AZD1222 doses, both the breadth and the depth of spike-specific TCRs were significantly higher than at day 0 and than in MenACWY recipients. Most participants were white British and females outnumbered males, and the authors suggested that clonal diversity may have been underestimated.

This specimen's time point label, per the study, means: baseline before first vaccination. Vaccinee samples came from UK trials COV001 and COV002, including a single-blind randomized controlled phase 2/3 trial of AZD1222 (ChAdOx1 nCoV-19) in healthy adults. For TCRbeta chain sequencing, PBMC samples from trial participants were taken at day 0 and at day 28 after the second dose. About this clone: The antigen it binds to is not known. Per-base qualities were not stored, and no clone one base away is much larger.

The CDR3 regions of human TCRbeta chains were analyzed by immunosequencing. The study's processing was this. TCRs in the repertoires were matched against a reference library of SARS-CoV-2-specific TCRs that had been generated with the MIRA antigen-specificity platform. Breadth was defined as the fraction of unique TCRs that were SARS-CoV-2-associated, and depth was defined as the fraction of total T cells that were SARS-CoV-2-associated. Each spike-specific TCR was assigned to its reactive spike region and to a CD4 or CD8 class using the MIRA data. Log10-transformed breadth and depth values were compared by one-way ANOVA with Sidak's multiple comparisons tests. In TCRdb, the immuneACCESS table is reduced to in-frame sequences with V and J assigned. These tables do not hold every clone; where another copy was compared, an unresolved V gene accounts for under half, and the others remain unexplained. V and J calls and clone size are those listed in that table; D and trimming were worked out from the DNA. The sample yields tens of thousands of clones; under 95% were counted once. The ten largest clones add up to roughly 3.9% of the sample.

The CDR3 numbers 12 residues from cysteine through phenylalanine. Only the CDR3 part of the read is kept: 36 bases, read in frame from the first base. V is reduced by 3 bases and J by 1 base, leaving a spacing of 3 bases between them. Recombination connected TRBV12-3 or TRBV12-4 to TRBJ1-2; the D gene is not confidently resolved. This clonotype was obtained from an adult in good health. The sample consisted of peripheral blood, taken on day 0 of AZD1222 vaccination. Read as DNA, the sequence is TGTGCCAGCAGTTTTAGTAACTATGGCTACACCTTC. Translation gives CASSFSNYGYTF.